This T cell receptor (beta chain) came from a study of T cells after yellow fever vaccination. The germline gives CDR1 SGHNT, CDR2 YENEEA. This CDR3 spans 14 amino acids. V shed 5 bases and J shed 8 bases, with 16 bases lying between them. By 5'RACE template switching, TCR cDNA was produced, with a universal primer site and UMIs added in the process. TCRdb re-called the 5' RACE reads with MiXCR, one entry per CDR3 protein. The data show a few hundred thousand distinct CDR3 sequences, around 20% seen once. As regards this clonotype: Antigen specificity is unknown.

Overall study findings and caveats: Sorted repertoires could include abundant contaminating clonotypes from bulk cells. Researchers report a weaker secondary response that nonetheless peaked faster, day 5 versus 15.

The material was PBMCs, obtained before the yellow fever booster vaccination. This receptor was obtained from a man aged 18 to 30 who received the YFV17D yellow fever vaccine. The rearrangement links TRBV11-3 to TRBJ2-1; possible D gene TRBD2, 5 bases. CDR3 sequence: CASSPNRGFDEQFF. As DNA, the CDR3 is TGTGCCAGCAGCCCCAACCGCGGGTTCGATGAGCAGTTCTTC.